The clone carrying this T cell receptor beta chain has more than one count but fewer than ten. TCRdb recomputed calls from the RT-PCR reads with MiXCR, one row per CDR3 protein. The sample contains 150,000 or so distinct CDR3 sequences, about 24% of which appear only once. The data derive from a study of patients and donors after allogeneic stem cell transplantation. CDR3 length: 13 residues. Looked up from germline, CDR1 is SGHTA and CDR2 is FQGTGA. V lost 0 bases, J lost 8 bases, and 10 bases lay in between. This sequence originates from a human donor who was either an allogeneic HSCT recipient or a stem cell or donor lymphocyte infusion donor (not recorded which). It is not recorded whose cells these are; they may come from a transplant donor. Material for sequencing was blood, either unsorted or a sorted T cell fraction (not recorded which). This sequence joins TRBV7-3 and TRBJ1-1; the D is unclear. In nucleotides, the CDR3 is TGTGCCAGCAGCTTAACAGGAGCTGGCGAAGCTTTCTTT. It encodes CASSLTGAGEAFF.